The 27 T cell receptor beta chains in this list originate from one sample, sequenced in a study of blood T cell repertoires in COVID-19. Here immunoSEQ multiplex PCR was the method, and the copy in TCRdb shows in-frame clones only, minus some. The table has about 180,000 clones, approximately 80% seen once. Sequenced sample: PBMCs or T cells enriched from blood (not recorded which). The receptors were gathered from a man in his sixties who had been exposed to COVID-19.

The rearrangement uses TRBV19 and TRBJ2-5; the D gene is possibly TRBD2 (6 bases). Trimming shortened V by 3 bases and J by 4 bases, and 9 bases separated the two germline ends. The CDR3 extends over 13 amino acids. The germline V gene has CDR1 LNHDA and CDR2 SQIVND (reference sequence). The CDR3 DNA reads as TGTGCCAGTAGTATGGGGAGGCGAGAGACCCAGTACTTC. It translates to CASSMGRRETQYF. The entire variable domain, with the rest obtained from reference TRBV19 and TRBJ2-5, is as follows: DGGITQSPKYLFRKEGQNVTLSCEQNLNHDAMYWYRQDPGQGLRLIYYSQIVNDFQKGDIAEGYSVSREKKESFPLTVTSAQKNPTAFYLCASSMGRRETQYFGPGTRLLVL.

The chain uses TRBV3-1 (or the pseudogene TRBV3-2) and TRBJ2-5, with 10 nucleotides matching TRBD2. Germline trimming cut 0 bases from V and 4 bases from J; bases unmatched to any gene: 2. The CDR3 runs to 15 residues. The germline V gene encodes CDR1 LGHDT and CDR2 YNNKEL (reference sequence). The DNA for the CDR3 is TGTGCCAGCAGCCAAGATGGACTAGCGGTAGAGACCCAGTACTTC. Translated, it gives CASSQDGLAVETQYF.

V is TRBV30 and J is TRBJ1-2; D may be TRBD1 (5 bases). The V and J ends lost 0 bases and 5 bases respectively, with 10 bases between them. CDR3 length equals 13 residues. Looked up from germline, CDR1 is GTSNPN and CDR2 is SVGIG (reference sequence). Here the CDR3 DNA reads TGTGCCTGGAGTGTAGGAGGGGCGTATGGCTACACCTTC. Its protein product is CAWSVGGAYGYTF.

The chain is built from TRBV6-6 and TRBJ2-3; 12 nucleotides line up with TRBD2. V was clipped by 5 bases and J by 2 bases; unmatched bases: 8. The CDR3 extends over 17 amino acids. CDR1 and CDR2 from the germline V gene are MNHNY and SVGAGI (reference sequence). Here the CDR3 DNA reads TGTGCCAGCAGTCGAACGGGGACTAGCGGGTACACAGATACGCAGTATTTT. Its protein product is CASSRTGTSGYTDTQYF.

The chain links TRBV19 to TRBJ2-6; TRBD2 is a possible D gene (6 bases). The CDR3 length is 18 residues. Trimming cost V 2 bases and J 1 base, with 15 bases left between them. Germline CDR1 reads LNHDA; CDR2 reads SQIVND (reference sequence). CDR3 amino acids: CASSIMGRGKSGANVLTF. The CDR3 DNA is TGTGCCAGTAGTATAATGGGGCGGGGTAAATCTGGGGCCAACGTCCTGACTTTC.

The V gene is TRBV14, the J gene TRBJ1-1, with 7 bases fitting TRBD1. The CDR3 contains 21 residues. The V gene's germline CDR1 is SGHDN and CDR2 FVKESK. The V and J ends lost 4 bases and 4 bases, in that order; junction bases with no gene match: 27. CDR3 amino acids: CASSRLFGPISRGGEGTEAFF. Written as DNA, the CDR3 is TGTGCCAGCAGCCGCCTATTCGGTCCGATAAGTCGAGGGGGCGAGGGCACTGAAGCTTTCTTT.

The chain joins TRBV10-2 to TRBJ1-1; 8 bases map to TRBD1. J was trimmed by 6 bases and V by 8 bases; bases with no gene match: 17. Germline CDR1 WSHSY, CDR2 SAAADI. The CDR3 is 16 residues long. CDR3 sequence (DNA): TGCGCCAGCCGCAACCTCGACAGGGGAGAGGGGGCTGAAGCTTTCTTT. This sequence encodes CASRNLDRGEGAEAFF.

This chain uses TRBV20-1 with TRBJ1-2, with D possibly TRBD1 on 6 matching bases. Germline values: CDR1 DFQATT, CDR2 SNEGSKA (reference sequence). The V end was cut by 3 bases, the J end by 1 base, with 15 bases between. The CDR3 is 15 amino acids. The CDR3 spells CSASSGASVNYGYTF. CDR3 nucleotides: TGCAGTGCTAGTTCAGGGGCGAGCGTTAACTATGGCTACACCTTC.

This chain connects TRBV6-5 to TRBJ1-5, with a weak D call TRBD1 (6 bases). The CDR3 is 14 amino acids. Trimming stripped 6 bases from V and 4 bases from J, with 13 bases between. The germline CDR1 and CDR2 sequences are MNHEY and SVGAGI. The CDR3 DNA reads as TGTGCCAGCAGCCAAGGTCAGGGGAATCAGCCCCAGCATTTT. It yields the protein CASSQGQGNQPQHF.

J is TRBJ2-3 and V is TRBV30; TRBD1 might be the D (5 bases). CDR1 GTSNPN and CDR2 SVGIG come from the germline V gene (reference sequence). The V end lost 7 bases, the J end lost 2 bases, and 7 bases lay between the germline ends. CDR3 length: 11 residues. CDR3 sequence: CASGITDTQYF. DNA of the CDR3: TGTGCCTCAGGGATCACAGATACGCAGTATTTT.

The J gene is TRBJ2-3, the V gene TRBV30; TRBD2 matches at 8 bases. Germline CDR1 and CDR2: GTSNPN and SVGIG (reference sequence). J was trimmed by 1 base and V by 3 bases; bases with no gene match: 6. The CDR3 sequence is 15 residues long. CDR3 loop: CAWRESGSGTDTQYF. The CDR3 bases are TGTGCCTGGAGGGAAAGCGGGAGCGGCACAGATACGCAGTATTTT.

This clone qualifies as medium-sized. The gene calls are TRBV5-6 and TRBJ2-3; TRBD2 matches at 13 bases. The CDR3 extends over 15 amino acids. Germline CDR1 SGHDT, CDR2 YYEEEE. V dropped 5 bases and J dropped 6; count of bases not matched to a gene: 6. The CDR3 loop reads CASRLTSGRVDTQYF. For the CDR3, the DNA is TGTGCCAGCAGGCTTACTAGCGGGAGGGTGGATACGCAGTATTTT.

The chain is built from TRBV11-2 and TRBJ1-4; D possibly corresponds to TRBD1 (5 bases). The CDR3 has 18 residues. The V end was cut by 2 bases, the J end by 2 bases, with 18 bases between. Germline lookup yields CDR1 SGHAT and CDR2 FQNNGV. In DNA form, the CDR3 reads TGTGCCAGCAGCTTATCCCAGGCGACCAAGGGGACTAATGAAAAACTGTTTTTT. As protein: CASSLSQATKGTNEKLFF.

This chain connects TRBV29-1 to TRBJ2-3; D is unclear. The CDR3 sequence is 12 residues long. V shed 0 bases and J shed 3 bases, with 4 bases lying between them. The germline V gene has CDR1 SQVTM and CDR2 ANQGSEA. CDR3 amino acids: CSVEDLTDTQYF. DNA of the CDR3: TGCAGCGTTGAAGACTTAACAGATACGCAGTATTTT.

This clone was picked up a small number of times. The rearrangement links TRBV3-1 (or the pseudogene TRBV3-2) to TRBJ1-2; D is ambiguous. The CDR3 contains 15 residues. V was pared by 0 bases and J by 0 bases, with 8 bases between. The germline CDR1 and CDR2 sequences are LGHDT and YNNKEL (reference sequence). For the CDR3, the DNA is TGTGCCAGCAGCCAAGACGCGGCACCTAACTATGGCTACACCTTC. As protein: CASSQDAAPNYGYTF.

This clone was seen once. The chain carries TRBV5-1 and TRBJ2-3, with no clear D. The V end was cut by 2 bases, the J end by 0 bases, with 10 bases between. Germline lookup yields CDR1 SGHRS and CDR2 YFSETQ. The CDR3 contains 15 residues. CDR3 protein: CASSFADSSTDTQYF. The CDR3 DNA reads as TGCGCCAGCAGCTTCGCGGATTCTAGCACAGATACGCAGTATTTT.

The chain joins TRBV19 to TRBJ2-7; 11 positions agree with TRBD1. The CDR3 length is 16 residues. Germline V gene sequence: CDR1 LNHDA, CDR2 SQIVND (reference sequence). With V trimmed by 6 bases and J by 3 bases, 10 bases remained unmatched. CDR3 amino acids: CASRSGQGGVGYEQYF. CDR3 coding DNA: TGTGCCAGTAGATCGGGACAGGGGGGAGTGGGCTACGAGCAGTACTTC.

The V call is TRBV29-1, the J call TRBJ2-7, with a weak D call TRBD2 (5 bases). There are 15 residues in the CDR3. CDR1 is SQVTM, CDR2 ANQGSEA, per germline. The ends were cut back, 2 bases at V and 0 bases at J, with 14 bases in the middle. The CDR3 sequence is CSVEYTRVSSYEQYF. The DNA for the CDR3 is TGCAGCGTTGAATACACGCGGGTGAGCTCCTACGAGCAGTACTTC.

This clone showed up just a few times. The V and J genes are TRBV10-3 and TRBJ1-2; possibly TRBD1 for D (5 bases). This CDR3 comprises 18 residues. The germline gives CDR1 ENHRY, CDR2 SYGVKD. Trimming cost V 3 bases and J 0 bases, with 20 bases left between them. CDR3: CAISDVVTASLTNYGYTF. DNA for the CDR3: TGTGCCATCAGTGACGTGGTGACAGCCTCCCTCACTAACTATGGCTACACCTTC.

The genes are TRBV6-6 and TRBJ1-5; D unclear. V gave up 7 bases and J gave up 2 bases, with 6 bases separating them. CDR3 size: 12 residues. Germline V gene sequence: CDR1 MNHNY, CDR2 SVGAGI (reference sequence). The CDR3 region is CASTGGNQPQHF. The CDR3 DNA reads TGTGCCAGCACGGGAGGCAATCAGCCCCAGCATTTT.

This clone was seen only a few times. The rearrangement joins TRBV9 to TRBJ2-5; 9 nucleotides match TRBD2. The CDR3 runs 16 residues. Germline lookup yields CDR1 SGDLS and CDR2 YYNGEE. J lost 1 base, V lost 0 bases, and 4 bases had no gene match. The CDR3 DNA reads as TGTGCCAGCAGCGTAGGGAGCGGGAGGACCCAAGAGACCCAGTACTTC. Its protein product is CASSVGSGRTQETQYF.

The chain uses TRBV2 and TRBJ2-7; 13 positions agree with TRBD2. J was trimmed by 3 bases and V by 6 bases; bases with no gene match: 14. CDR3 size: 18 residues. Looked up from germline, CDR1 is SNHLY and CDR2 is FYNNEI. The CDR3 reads CASRSKSGTSGMGYEQYF. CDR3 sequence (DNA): TGTGCCAGCAGAAGTAAATCCGGGACTAGCGGGATGGGCTACGAGCAGTACTTC.

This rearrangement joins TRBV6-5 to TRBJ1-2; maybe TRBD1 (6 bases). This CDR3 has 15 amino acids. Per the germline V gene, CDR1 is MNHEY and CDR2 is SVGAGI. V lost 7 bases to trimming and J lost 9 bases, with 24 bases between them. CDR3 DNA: TGTGCCAGCATGGCTCTCGACAGGTTGCCCGCCCGCTACACCTTC. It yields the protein CASMALDRLPARYTF.

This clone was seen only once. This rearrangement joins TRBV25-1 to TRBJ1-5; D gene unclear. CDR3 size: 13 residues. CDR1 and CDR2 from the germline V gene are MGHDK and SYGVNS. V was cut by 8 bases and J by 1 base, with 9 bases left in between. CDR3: CASRGGSNQPQHF. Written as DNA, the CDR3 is TGTGCCAGCCGCGGCGGCAGCAATCAGCCCCAGCATTTT.

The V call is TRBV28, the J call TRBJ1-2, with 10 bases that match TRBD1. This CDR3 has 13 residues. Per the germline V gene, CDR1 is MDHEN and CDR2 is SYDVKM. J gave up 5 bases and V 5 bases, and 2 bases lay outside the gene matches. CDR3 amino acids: CASSTGQGYGYTF. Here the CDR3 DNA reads TGTGCCAGCAGTACGGGACAGGGGTATGGCTACACCTTC.

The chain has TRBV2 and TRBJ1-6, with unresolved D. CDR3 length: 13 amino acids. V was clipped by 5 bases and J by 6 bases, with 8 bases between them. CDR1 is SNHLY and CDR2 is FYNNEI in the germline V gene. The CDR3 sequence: CASSPGVNSPLHF. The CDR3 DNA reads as TGTGCCAGCAGTCCGGGAGTTAATTCACCCCTCCACTTT.

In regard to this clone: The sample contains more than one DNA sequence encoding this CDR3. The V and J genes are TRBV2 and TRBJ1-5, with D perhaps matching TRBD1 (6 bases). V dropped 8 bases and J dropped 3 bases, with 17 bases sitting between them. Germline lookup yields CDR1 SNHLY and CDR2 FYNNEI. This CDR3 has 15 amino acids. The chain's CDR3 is CASSELGGFNQPQHF. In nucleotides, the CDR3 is TGTGCCAGCTCAGAATTAGGGGGTTTCAATCAGCCCCAGCATTTT.